Listed here is a single T cell receptor (beta chain). Its antigen is undetermined. Produced via immunoSEQ multiplex PCR; TCRdb's table is partial and in-frame only. This table has about 140,000 clones, 92% appearing once. The sample is drawn from a study of T cell responses to AZD1222 COVID-19 vaccine. Overall study results and limits: It was only a handful of AZD1222 recipients who were seropositive at baseline. Mapped onto spike, vaccine-associated CD4 TCRs spanned it and were dominant at 160-218 and 743-854.

This CDR3 is built from 13 residues. Germline V lookup: CDR1 SGHDT, CDR2 YYEEEE. Trimming shortened V by 5 bases and J by 3 bases, and 9 bases separated the two germline ends. J is TRBJ2-1 and V is TRBV5-6; D could derive from TRBD1 or TRBD2 (5 bases each). This TCR was recovered from an adult in good health. The material was peripheral blood, obtained on day 0 of AZD1222 vaccination. The CDR3 spells CASRRDDYNEQFF. The CDR3 coding sequence is TGTGCCAGCAGACGGGACGACTACAATGAGCAGTTCTTC.